This entry lists 26 T cell receptor beta chains sequenced from one sample in a study of T-cell memory formation after mild COVID-19. TCRdb redid the calling of the 5' RACE reads with MiXCR, one entry per CDR3 protein. The sample shows about 310,000 distinct CDR3 sequences, around 19% of them seen only once. The specimen sequenced was PBMCs or a T cell subset sorted from them (not recorded which). The receptor source for this set is a man younger than 30 who had mild COVID-19 (a few samples of this study predate the infection). Cell type and time point are not known.

This chain connects TRBV4-3 to TRBJ2-7; D is possibly TRBD2 (6 bases). The germline V gene encodes CDR1 LGHNA and CDR2 YSLEER. V shed 4 bases and J shed 3 bases, with 10 bases lying between them. This CDR3 is 13 amino acids long. CDR3 loop: CASSRGDGYEQYF. The CDR3 DNA is TGCGCCAGCAGCCGGGGGGACGGCTACGAGCAGTACTTC.

A few counts support this clonotype. The genes are TRBV5-8 and TRBJ2-3, with a tentative D call TRBD2 (5 bases). Per germline, CDR1 SGHTS and CDR2 YDEGEE. CDR3 length: 14 residues. Trimming shortened V by 5 bases and J by 2 bases, and 12 bases separated the two germline ends. This CDR3 reads CASSSGVYTDTQYF. The CDR3 coding sequence is TGTGCCAGCAGTTCCGGGGTCTACACAGATACGCAGTATTTT.

This clonotype was counted only a few times. The chain recombines TRBV6-2 or TRBV6-3 with TRBJ1-1; D possibly corresponds to TRBD1 (5 bases). This CDR3 comprises 14 residues. CDR1 and CDR2 from the germline V gene are MNHEY and SVGEGT. V lost 6 bases to trimming and J lost 1 base, with 12 bases between them. Here the CDR3 DNA reads TGTGCCAGCAGGGACGACAGAAGGAACACTGAAGCTTTCTTT. As protein: CASRDDRRNTEAFF.

This clonotype was observed many times. The rearrangement links TRBV7-8 to TRBJ2-4, with a possible D match to TRBD1 (7 bases). Trimming removed 4 bases at V and 15 bases at J, with 31 bases between. There are 17 residues in the CDR3. Per germline, CDR1 SGHVS and CDR2 FQNEAQ. CDR3: CASSSLGPGTVLAGGYF. The CDR3 DNA reads as TGTGCCAGCAGCTCCCTAGGACCCGGGACAGTCTTAGCCGGGGGGTACTTC.

This clonotype was seen more than once but under ten times. The chain joins TRBV29-1 to TRBJ2-4; TRBD2 aligns across 10 bases. Germline V gene sequence: CDR1 SQVTM, CDR2 ANQGSEA. V lost 4 bases, J lost 3 bases, and 9 bases stayed unmatched. The CDR3 has 16 amino acids. CDR3 loop: CSVASGGAVGKNIQYF. The CDR3 region has the DNA TGCAGCGTTGCCAGCGGGGGGGCCGTCGGCAAAAACATTCAGTACTTC. Supplemented by reference TRBV29-1 and TRBJ2-4, the full variable domain reads SAVISQKPSRDICQRGTSLTIQCQVDSQVTMMFWYRQQPGQSLTLIATANQGSEATYESGFVIDKFPISRPNLTFSTLTVSNMSPEDSSIYLCSVASGGAVGKNIQYFGAGTRLSVL.

This clonotype was detected only a few times. V is TRBV5-1 and J is TRBJ2-1; D perhaps matches TRBD1 (5 bases). The CDR3 spans 14 residues. Trimming removed 0 bases from V and 7 bases from J, with 11 bases in between. Germline CDR1 and CDR2: SGHRS and YFSETQ. CDR3 in DNA: TGCGCCAGCAGCTTGGTGGGGCCCCGGAATGAGCAGTTCTTC. Its protein is CASSLVGPRNEQFF.

This clonotype turned up a few times. The V gene is TRBV5-1, the J gene TRBJ2-3; either TRBD1 or TRBD2 may supply D (5 bases each). This CDR3 contains 15 residues. Trimming left V 2 bases short and J 3 bases short, with 13 bases between. The germline V gene encodes CDR1 SGHRS and CDR2 YFSETQ. This chain's CDR3 is CASSFQGRGTDTQYF. The CDR3 DNA follows: TGCGCCAGCAGCTTCCAGGGCCGGGGTACAGATACGCAGTATTTT.

This clonotype has more than one count but fewer than ten. The chain carries TRBV4-3 and TRBJ1-1; perhaps TRBD1 as D (5 bases). The V end lost 3 bases, the J end lost 1 base, and 12 bases lay between the germline ends. The CDR3 is made up of 15 amino acids. The germline V gene encodes CDR1 LGHNA and CDR2 YSLEER. In DNA form, the CDR3 reads TGCGCCAGCAGCCATCGCCGGGGCCCGAACACTGAAGCTTTCTTT. This sequence encodes CASSHRRGPNTEAFF.

The rearrangement uses TRBV7-3 and TRBJ2-2; TRBD1 matches at 7 bases. Per the germline V gene, CDR1 is SGHTA and CDR2 is FQGTGA. CDR3 length: 13 residues. Germline trimming cut 6 bases from V and 6 bases from J; bases unmatched to any gene: 4. CDR3 residues: CASRDTGAGELFF. The CDR3 DNA reads as TGTGCCAGCAGAGATACAGGGGCCGGGGAGCTGTTTTTT.

The gene calls are TRBV28 and TRBJ1-4; the match to TRBD1 covers 10 bases. The V segment lost 6 bases and the J segment 7 bases; nucleotides outside the gene matches: 5. Germline V gene lookup returns CDR1 MDHEN and CDR2 SYDVKM. This CDR3 comprises 14 residues. The CDR3 spells CASSLTGGSEKLFF. For the CDR3, the DNA is TGTGCCAGCAGCCTGACAGGGGGCAGTGAAAAACTGTTTTTT.

A few counts support this clonotype. This chain uses TRBV4-2 with TRBJ2-4; no reliable D call. Per germline, CDR1 LGHNA and CDR2 YNFKEQ. This CDR3 has 15 residues. The V and J ends lost 0 bases and 8 bases respectively, with 14 bases between them. Written as DNA, the CDR3 is TGTGCCAGCAGCCAAGAGTACCGAGCCACCGACATTCAGTACTTC. It is translated as CASSQEYRATDIQYF.

The CDR3 sequence is CASRTDRTYTDTQYF. CDR3 DNA sequence: TGTGCCAGCAGGACGGACAGGACCTACACAGATACGCAGTATTTT. This chain connects TRBV6-2 or TRBV6-3 to TRBJ2-3; 7 bases fit TRBD1. J was trimmed by 2 bases and V by 6 bases; bases with no gene match: 8. CDR1 and CDR2 from the germline V gene are MNHEY and SVGEGT. The CDR3 loop spans 15 amino acids.

The rearrangement joins TRBV7-7 to TRBJ2-3; D possibly corresponds to TRBD1 (5 bases). Germline CDR1 SSHAT, CDR2 FNYEAQ (reference sequence). Trimming took off 5 bases at V and 2 bases at J, with 14 bases between the two ends. The CDR3 is 15 amino acids. In DNA, the CDR3 is TGTGCCAGCAGCAAAGGGGCACAGACCACAGATACGCAGTATTTT. This sequence encodes CASSKGAQTTDTQYF.

This clonotype was seen a few times. This rearrangement joins TRBV7-9 to TRBJ1-6; D remains unclear. CDR1 is SEHNR, CDR2 FQNEAQ, per germline (reference sequence). There are 15 residues in the CDR3. V shed 3 bases and J shed 0 bases, with 6 bases lying between them. CDR3 in amino acids: CASSFPSSYNSPLHF. CDR3 bases: TGTGCCAGCAGCTTTCCGAGCTCCTATAATTCACCCCTCCACTTT.

The rearrangement links TRBV20-1 to TRBJ2-5, with 7 bases lining up with TRBD2. CDR1 DFQATT and CDR2 SNEGSKA come from the germline V gene (reference sequence). With 5 bases clipped from V and 0 bases from J, the junction kept 12 bases outside the gene matches. This CDR3 has 16 residues. CDR3 DNA sequence: TGCAGTGCTCGCGGGGTGGCGGGGGATTACCAAGAGACCCAGTACTTC. Amino acids: CSARGVAGDYQETQYF.

The CDR3 DNA reads TGTGCCATCAGACAGGGCCCTAATCAGCCCCAGCATTTT. It is translated as CAIRQGPNQPQHF. The V and J genes are TRBV10-3 and TRBJ1-5, with D possibly TRBD1 on 6 matching bases. This CDR3 has 13 amino acids. The germline V gene has CDR1 ENHRY and CDR2 SYGVKD. V was clipped by 6 bases and J by 4 bases, with 10 bases between them.

The V and J genes are TRBV18 and TRBJ1-2; 8 nucleotides agree with TRBD1. This CDR3 has 12 residues. V was clipped by 10 bases and J by 3 bases; unmatched bases: 4. Per the germline V gene, CDR1 is KGHSH and CDR2 is LQKENI. The CDR3: CATQDRDYGYTF. DNA of the CDR3: TGTGCCACCCAGGACAGGGACTATGGCTACACCTTC.

The V and J genes are TRBV5-4 and TRBJ1-3; 7 bases are shared with TRBD1. J lost 8 bases, V lost 0 bases, and 11 bases had no gene match. The CDR3 contains 16 residues. CDR1 is SGHNT, CDR2 YYREEE, per germline (reference sequence). The CDR3 loop is CASSLAGGQTRHTIYF. Here the CDR3 DNA reads TGTGCCAGCAGCTTGGCCGGGGGACAGACGCGGCACACCATATATTTT.

A few counts support this clonotype. This chain joins TRBV28 and TRBJ2-5; 8 bases agree with TRBD2. Trimming at V came to 5 bases and at J to 7 bases, leaving 12 bases not matched to a gene. The CDR3 has 15 residues. Germline V gene lookup returns CDR1 MDHEN and CDR2 SYDVKM. The CDR3 here is CASSPYSSGGGTQYF. In DNA, the CDR3 is TGTGCCAGCAGTCCCTATAGCTCCGGGGGGGGGACCCAGTACTTC. The whole variable domain, remainder taken from reference TRBV28 and TRBJ2-5, is DVKVTQSSRYLVKRTGEKVFLECVQDMDHENMFWYRQDPGLGLRLIYFSYDVKMKEKGDIPEGYSVSREKKERFSLILESASTNQTSMYLCASSPYSSGGGTQYFGPGTRLLVL.

The chain has TRBV9 and TRBJ1-2; the match to TRBD1 covers 8 bases. Germline V gives CDR1 SGDLS, CDR2 YYNGEE. V lost 4 bases and J lost 5; bases outside the gene matches: 7. The CDR3 extends over 14 amino acids. CDR3 in DNA: TGTGCCAGCAGCCCCGACAGGGGAGTTTATGGCTACACCTTC. It yields the protein CASSPDRGVYGYTF.

This clonotype was counted a few times. The chain employs TRBV12-3 or TRBV12-4 and TRBJ1-2; TRBD1 might be the D (5 bases). The CDR3 extends over 14 amino acids. Trimming cost V 1 base and J 6 bases, with 12 bases left between them. The CDR3 nucleotides read TGTGCCAGCAGTTTAGTGGGGGGTGTGGATGGCTACACCTTC. Translated, it gives CASSLVGGVDGYTF.

The rearrangement uses TRBV28 and TRBJ2-4; D uncertain. Between the trimmed V and J ends, which lost 3 bases and 8 bases, there was a span of 11 bases. The CDR3 runs 13 residues. Germline V CDR1 and CDR2: MDHEN, SYDVKM. The CDR3 spells CASSFLGGHIQYF. CDR3 DNA sequence: TGTGCCAGCAGTTTTCTTGGCGGCCACATTCAGTACTTC.

This clonotype was seen at least ten times. V usage is TRBV5-1 and J usage is TRBJ1-5; weak D call: TRBD1 (5 bases). V dropped 4 bases and J dropped 1 base, with 12 bases sitting between them. Germline-derived CDR1 and CDR2 are SGHRS and YFSETQ. The CDR3 runs 15 residues. The chain's CDR3 is CASSAFWGSNQPQHF. As DNA, the CDR3 is TGCGCCAGCAGCGCGTTTTGGGGCAGCAATCAGCCCCAGCATTTT.

This clonotype was counted only a few times. The chain has TRBV27 and TRBJ2-7, with 7 bases aligning to TRBD2. This CDR3 region has 15 residues. Germline CDR1 and CDR2: MNHEY and SMNVEV (reference sequence). Losses at the gene ends were 1 base for V and 7 bases for J; bases not matched to a gene: 10. The CDR3 nucleotides read TGTGCCAGCAGTTTATTACCGGGGGGAACTGGGGAGCAGTACTTC. As protein: CASSLLPGGTGEQYF.

This clonotype was seen only once. The chain has TRBV20-1 and TRBJ2-3; 9 nucleotides line up with TRBD2. Germline V gene data show CDR1 as DFQATT and CDR2 as SNEGSKA (reference sequence). This CDR3 region has 15 residues. The junction had 4 bases not matched to a gene; V was cut back by 3 bases and J by 0 bases. Written as DNA, the CDR3 is TGCAGTGCTAGGCGGGGGGGAACTAGCACAGATACGCAGTATTTT. As protein: CSARRGGTSTDTQYF.

The chain links TRBV4-3 to TRBJ1-1, with D unclear. V lost 5 bases to trimming and J lost 0 bases, with 10 bases between them. Germline V lookup: CDR1 LGHNA, CDR2 YSLEER. The CDR3 contains 14 residues. The CDR3 here is CASSDRNLNTEAFF. In nucleotides, the CDR3 is TGCGCCAGCAGCGATAGGAATCTGAACACTGAAGCTTTCTTT.